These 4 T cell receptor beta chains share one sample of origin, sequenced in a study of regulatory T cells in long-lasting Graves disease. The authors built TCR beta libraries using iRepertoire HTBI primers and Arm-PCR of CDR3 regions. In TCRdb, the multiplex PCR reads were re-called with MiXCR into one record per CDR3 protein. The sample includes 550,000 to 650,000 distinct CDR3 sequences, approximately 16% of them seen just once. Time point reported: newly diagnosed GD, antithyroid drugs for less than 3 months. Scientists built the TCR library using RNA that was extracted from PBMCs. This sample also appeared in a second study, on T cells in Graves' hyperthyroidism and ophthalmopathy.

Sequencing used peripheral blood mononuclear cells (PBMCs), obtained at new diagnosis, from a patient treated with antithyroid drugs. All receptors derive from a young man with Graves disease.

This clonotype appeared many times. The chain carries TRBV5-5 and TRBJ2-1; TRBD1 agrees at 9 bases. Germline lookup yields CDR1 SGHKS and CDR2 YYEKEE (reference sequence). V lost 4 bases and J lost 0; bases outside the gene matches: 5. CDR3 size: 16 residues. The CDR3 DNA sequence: TGTGCCAGCAGCCAGGGGACAGGGAGCTCCTACAATGAGCAGTTCTTC. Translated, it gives CASSQGTGSSYNEQFF.

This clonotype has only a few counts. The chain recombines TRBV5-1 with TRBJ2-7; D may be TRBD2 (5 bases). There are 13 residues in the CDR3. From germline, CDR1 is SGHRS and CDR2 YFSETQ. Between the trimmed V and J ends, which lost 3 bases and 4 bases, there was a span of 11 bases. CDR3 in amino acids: CASSSFVAYEQYF. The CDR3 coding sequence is TGCGCCAGCAGCTCTTTTGTAGCGTACGAGCAGTACTTC. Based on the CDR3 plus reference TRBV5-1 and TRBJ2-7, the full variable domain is KAGVTQTPRYLIKTRGQQVTLSCSPISGHRSVSWYQQTPGQGLQFLFEYFSETQRNKGNFPGRFSGRQFSNSRSEMNVSTLELGDSALYLCASSSFVAYEQYFGPGTRLTVT.

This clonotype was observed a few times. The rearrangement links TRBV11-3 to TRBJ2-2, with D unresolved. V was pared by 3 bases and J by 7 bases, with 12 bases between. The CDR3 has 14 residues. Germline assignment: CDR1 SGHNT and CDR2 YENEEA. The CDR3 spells CASSFQGSHGELFF. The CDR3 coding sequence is TGTGCCAGCAGCTTCCAAGGGTCCCACGGGGAGCTGTTTTTT.

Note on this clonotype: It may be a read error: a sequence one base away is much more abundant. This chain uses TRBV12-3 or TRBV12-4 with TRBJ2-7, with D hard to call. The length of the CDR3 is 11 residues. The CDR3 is CASSPSSEQHF. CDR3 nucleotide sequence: TGTGCCAGCAGTCCGAGCTCCGAGCAGCACTTC.